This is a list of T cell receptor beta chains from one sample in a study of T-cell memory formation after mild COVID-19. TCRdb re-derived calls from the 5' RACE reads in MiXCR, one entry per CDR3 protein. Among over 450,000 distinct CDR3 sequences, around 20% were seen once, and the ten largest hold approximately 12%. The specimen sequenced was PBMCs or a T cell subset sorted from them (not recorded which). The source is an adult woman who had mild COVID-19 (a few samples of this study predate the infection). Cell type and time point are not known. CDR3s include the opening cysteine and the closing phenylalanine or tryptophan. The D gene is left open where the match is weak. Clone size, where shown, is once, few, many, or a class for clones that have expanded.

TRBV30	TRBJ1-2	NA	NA	CAWSALVTGVNYGYTF	TGTGCCTGGAGTGCACTGGTGACAGGCGTTAACTATGGCTACACCTTC
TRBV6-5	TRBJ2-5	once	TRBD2	CASSYATSGLETQYF	TGTGCCAGCAGTTACGCGACTAGCGGTTTGGAGACCCAGTACTTC
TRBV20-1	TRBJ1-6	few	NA	CSARGREVGNSPLHF	TGCAGTGCTAGGGGTAGGGAAGTCGGAAATTCACCCCTCCACTTT
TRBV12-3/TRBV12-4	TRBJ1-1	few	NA	CASSLSGNRANTEAFF	TGTGCCAGCAGTTTATCGGGGAACAGAGCGAACACTGAAGCTTTCTTT
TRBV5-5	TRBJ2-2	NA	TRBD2	CASSIPGTSGFTGELFF	TGTGCCAGCAGCATCCCCGGGACTAGCGGATTCACCGGGGAGCTGTTTTTT
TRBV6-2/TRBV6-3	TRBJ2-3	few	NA	CASRRRGGLTDTQYF	TGTGCCAGTCGAAGGAGGGGGGGCCTCACAGATACGCAGTATTTT
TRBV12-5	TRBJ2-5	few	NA	CASGLGQLGAETQYF	TGTGCTAGTGGTTTGGGACAGTTGGGGGCAGAGACCCAGTACTTC
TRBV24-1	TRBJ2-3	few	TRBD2	CATSDLAGRTDTQYF	TGTGCCACCAGTGATCTAGCGGGTCGCACAGATACGCAGTATTTT
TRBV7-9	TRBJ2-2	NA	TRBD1	CASSAGTANTGELFF	TGTGCCAGCAGCGCCGGGACAGCGAACACCGGGGAGCTGTTTTTT
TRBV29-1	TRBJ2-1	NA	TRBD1	CSVDGQGVDNEQFF	TGCAGCGTAGACGGACAGGGGGTGGACAATGAGCAGTTCTTC
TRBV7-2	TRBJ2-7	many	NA	CASSPPGVVFSYEQYF	TGTGCCAGCAGCCCGCCCGGTGTAGTCTTCTCCTACGAGCAGTACTTC
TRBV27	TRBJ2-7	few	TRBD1	CASSFRDSTYEQYF	TGTGCCAGCAGTTTTCGGGACAGTACCTACGAGCAGTACTTC
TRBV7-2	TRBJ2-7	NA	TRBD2	CASSRGLAGDEQYF	TGTGCCAGCAGCCGGGGACTAGCGGGAGACGAGCAGTACTTC
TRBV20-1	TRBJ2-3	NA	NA	CSAEPHDSVRDTQYF	TGCAGTGCGGAACCCCATGATAGCGTCAGAGATACGCAGTATTTT
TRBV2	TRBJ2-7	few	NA	CASRERTPGNYEQYF	TGTGCCAGCAGGGAACGGACGCCTGGCAACTACGAGCAGTACTTC
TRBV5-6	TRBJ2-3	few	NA	CASSLVQGTQYF	TGTGCCAGCAGCTTGGTACAGGGTACGCAGTATTTT
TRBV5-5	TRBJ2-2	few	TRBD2	CASSGLAGTTGELFF	TGTGCCAGCAGCGGTCTAGCGGGAACCACCGGGGAGCTGTTTTTT
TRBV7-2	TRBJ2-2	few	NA	CASSLGLLARASGELFF	TGTGCCAGCAGCTTGGGACTCCTTGCTCGGGCGTCCGGGGAGCTGTTTTTT
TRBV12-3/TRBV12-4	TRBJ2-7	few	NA	CASSLWRGHYEQYF	TGTGCCAGCAGTTTGTGGAGGGGCCACTACGAGCAGTACTTC
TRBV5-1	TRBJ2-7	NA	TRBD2	CASSWGREGRNEQYF	TGCGCCAGCAGCTGGGGGCGGGAGGGCCGAAACGAGCAGTACTTC
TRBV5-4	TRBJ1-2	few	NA	CASSSGLGYGYTF	TGTGCCAGCAGCTCGGGATTAGGCTATGGCTACACCTTC
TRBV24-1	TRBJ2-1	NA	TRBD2	CATSDFDGTSVYNEQFF	TGTGCCACCAGTGATTTTGACGGGACTAGCGTCTACAATGAGCAGTTCTTC
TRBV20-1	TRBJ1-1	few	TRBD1	CSARQGVHTEAFF	TGCAGTGCCCGACAGGGGGTGCACACTGAAGCTTTCTTT
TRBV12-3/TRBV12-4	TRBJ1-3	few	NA	CASSLASSGNTIYF	TGTGCCAGCAGTTTAGCTAGCTCTGGAAACACCATATATTTT
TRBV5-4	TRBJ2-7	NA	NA	CASRLEAYYEQYF	TGTGCCAGCAGATTGGAGGCATACTACGAGCAGTACTTC
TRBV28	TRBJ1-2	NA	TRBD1	CASRGQGAMDNYGYTF	TGTGCCAGCAGGGGACAGGGGGCGATGGATAACTATGGCTACACCTTC
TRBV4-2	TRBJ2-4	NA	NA	CASSPEGRAIQYF	TGTGCCAGCAGCCCGGAGGGCCGGGCCATTCAGTACTTC
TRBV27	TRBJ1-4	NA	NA	CASRVGEKLFF	TGTGCCAGCAGGGTTGGGGAAAAACTGTTTTTT
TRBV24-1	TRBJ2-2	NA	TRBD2	CATSENPAGVNTGELFF	TGTGCCACCAGTGAAAACCCAGCGGGGGTGAACACCGGGGAGCTGTTTTTT
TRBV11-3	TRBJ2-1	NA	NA	CASRPASVWEQFF	TGTGCCAGCAGGCCAGCTAGCGTGTGGGAGCAGTTCTTC
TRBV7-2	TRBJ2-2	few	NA	CASSLLSGEVGELFF	TGTGCCAGCAGCTTACTATCGGGAGAGGTCGGGGAGCTGTTTTTT
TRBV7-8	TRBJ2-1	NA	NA	CASSQGAFGATNYNEQFF	TGTGCCAGCAGTCAAGGCGCATTCGGGGCGACTAATTACAATGAGCAGTTCTTC
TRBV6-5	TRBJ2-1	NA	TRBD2	CASSYSGLAGVSSYNEQFF	TGTGCCAGCAGTTACTCGGGACTAGCGGGGGTTAGCTCCTACAATGAGCAGTTCTTC
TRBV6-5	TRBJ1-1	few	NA	CASSYSGENTEAFF	TGTGCCAGCAGTTACTCGGGGGAGAACACTGAAGCTTTCTTT
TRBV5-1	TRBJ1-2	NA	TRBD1	CASSYEQYTQGQGNYGYTF	TGCGCCAGCAGCTACGAGCAGTATACGCAGGGACAGGGCAACTATGGCTACACCTTC
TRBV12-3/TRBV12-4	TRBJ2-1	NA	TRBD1	CASSEGQGAVDEQFF	TGTGCCAGCAGCGAGGGACAGGGGGCTGTCGATGAGCAGTTCTTC
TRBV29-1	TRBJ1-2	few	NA	CSSQDSYSGYTF	TGCAGCTCCCAGGACAGTTACTCTGGCTACACCTTC
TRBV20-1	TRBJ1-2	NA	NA	CSAKITGRLDGYTF	TGCAGTGCTAAAATTACAGGGAGACTGGATGGCTACACCTTC
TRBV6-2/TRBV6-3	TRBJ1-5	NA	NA	CASSWGIGSQPQHF	TGTGCCAGCAGTTGGGGGATAGGAAGTCAGCCCCAGCATTTT
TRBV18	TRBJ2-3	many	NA	CASSPFTDTQYF	TGTGCCAGCTCACCTTTCACAGATACGCAGTATTTT
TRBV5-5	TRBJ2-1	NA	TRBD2	CASSPLRASGRWGSYNEQFF	TGTGCCAGCAGCCCCCTCCGGGCTAGCGGCCGTTGGGGATCCTACAATGAGCAGTTCTTC
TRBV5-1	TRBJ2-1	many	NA	CASSPTGTNNNEQFF	TGCGCCAGCAGCCCCACCGGGACAAACAACAATGAGCAGTTCTTC
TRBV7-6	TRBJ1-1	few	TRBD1	CATAEDSTGADTEAFF	TGTGCCACAGCGGAGGACTCGACAGGGGCGGACACTGAAGCTTTCTTT
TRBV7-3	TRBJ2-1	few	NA	CASSHYLQSLGTGVNNEQFF	TGTGCCAGCAGCCATTACTTACAAAGTTTGGGCACGGGAGTCAACAATGAGCAGTTCTTC
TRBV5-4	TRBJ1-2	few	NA	CASSSIDARQAGNGYTF	TGTGCCAGCAGCTCCATCGACGCTCGACAGGCGGGAAATGGCTACACCTTC
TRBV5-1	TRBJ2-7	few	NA	CASSLVGGTGEQYF	TGCGCCAGCAGCTTGGTAGGGGGAACAGGAGAGCAGTACTTC
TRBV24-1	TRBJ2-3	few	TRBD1	CATSVLGQGVTDTQYF	TGTGCCACCAGTGTTCTGGGACAGGGGGTCACAGATACGCAGTATTTT
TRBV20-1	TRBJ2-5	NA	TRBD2	CSARKLAGERETQYF	TGCAGTGCTAGAAAGCTAGCGGGGGAACGAGAGACCCAGTACTTC
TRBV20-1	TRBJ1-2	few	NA	CSARDGRQTYGYTF	TGCAGTGCTAGAGATGGTCGGCAGACCTATGGCTACACCTTC
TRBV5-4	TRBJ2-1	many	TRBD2	CASSSSGAYNEQFF	TGTGCCAGCAGTTCTAGCGGAGCCTACAATGAGCAGTTCTTC
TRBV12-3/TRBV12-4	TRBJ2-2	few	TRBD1	CASSLKGGAGTGELFF	TGTGCCAGCAGCTTGAAAGGGGGCGCAGGAACCGGGGAGCTGTTTTTT
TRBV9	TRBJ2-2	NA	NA	CASSVAYIGPGELFF	TGTGCCAGCAGCGTAGCTTATATAGGCCCCGGGGAGCTGTTTTTT
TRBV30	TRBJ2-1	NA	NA	CAWSRAYTNEQFF	TGTGCCTGGAGCAGAGCCTACACCAATGAGCAGTTCTTC
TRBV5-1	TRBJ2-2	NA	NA	CASSLAVTNTGELFF	TGCGCCAGCAGCTTGGCGGTTACGAACACCGGGGAGCTGTTTTTT
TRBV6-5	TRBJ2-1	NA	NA	CASSYSPWNEQFF	TGTGCCAGCAGTTACAGCCCCTGGAATGAGCAGTTCTTC